The 11 T cell receptor beta chains listed next were all sequenced from one sample in a study of blood T cells in healthy people across ages. For the second PCR, which ran for about 7 to 11 cycles, a sample-barcoded 5' primer and a J-beta primer mix were used. One entry per CDR3 protein results from TCRdb running MiXCR on the 5' RACE reads. The sample lists fewer than 700,000 distinct CDR3 sequences; 45% to 55% were seen once. Material: blood. The receptors were sampled from a man older than 75 in good health.

The gene calls are TRBV3-1 and TRBJ2-1; 11 bases are shared with TRBD2. CDR1 LGHDT and CDR2 YNNKEL come from the germline V gene (reference sequence). This CDR3 has 15 amino acids. With 2 bases clipped from V and 9 bases from J, the junction kept 6 bases outside the gene matches. Here the CDR3 DNA reads TGTGCCAGCAGCCAATGGTTAGCGGGGGGGGTTGAGCAGTTCTTC. This translates into CASSQWLAGGVEQFF.

CDR3 in amino acids: CASSPGGKGLYF. The CDR3 nucleotides read TGTGCCAGCAGCCCGGGGGGGAAGGGGCTGTACTTC. V is TRBV25-1 and J is TRBJ2-7; 8 positions match TRBD2. Unmatched junction bases numbered 10, after V lost 6 bases and J lost 12 bases. The CDR3 length is 12 residues. The germline CDR1 and CDR2 sequences are MGHDK and SYGVNS.

The chain carries TRBV12-5 and TRBJ2-2; D not resolved. Per the germline V gene, CDR1 is LGHNT and CDR2 is FRNRAP. V shed 1 base and J shed 6 bases, with 6 bases lying between them. This CDR3 comprises 13 residues. CDR3 sequence (DNA): TGTGCTAGTGGTTTGGCGGCGGCCGGGGAGCTGTTTTTT. Translated: CASGLAAAGELFF.

The chain joins TRBV5-6 to TRBJ1-1; no clear D gene. This CDR3 has 16 residues. Germline V gene lookup returns CDR1 SGHDT and CDR2 YYEEEE. The V gene lost 1 base and the J gene lost 0 bases, with 13 bases spanning the gap. CDR3 amino acids: CASSLRETPMNTEAFF. The DNA for the CDR3 is TGTGCCAGCAGCTTGCGCGAGACCCCAATGAACACTGAAGCTTTCTTT.

V usage is TRBV29-1 and J usage is TRBJ1-1, with 9 bases that match TRBD1. Germline CDR1 is SQVTM and CDR2 is ANQGSEA. The CDR3 is 14 residues long. Trimming removed 6 bases from V and 1 base from J; junction bases left unmatched: 6. CDR3 in amino acids: CSVEQGARNTEAFF. CDR3 bases: TGCAGCGTCGAACAGGGGGCCAGGAACACTGAAGCTTTCTTT.

A word on this clonotype: The junction shows a germline mismatch at one end, possibly a read error. The rearrangement links TRBV6-2 or TRBV6-3 to TRBJ2-7; D is unresolved. Germline values: CDR1 MNHEY, CDR2 SVGEGT. The CDR3 spans 14 residues. Here the CDR3 reads CAGRDPTSSGQQYF. CDR3 nucleotide sequence: TGTGCCGGCAGAGACCCGACATCATCCGGCCAGCAGTACTTC.

The V gene is TRBV11-1, the J gene TRBJ2-5; maybe TRBD1 (6 bases). Germline-derived CDR1 and CDR2 are SGHAT and FQDESV (reference sequence). The V end was cut by 4 bases, the J end by 0 bases, with 12 bases between. The CDR3 is 15 amino acids. The CDR3 region is CASSSPGTYQETQYF. DNA for the CDR3: TGTGCCAGCAGCTCTCCCGGGACATACCAAGAGACCCAGTACTTC.

V usage is TRBV30 and J usage is TRBJ2-7, with TRBD1 identical over 9 bases. In germline, CDR1 is GTSNPN, CDR2 SVGIG (reference sequence). CDR3 length: 13 amino acids. J lost 2 bases, V lost 6 bases, and 5 bases had no gene match. The CDR3 nucleotides read TGTGCCTGCAAACGGACAGGGGCCTACGAGCAGTACTTC. It encodes CACKRTGAYEQYF.

This clonotype has only a few counts. The V and J genes are TRBV7-9 and TRBJ2-5, with 11 bases matching TRBD2. This CDR3 spans 16 amino acids. Germline CDR1 and CDR2: SEHNR and FQNEAQ (reference sequence). Trimming cost V 5 bases and J 1 base; bases outside gene matches: 6. The DNA of the CDR3 is TGTGCCAGCAGCCCCGGGACTAGCGGTACCCAAGAGACCCAGTACTTC. Its translation is CASSPGTSGTQETQYF. The whole variable domain, filled in from reference TRBV7-9 and TRBJ2-5, reads DTGVSQNPRHKITKRGQNVTFRCDPISEHNRLYWYRQTLGQGPEFLTYFQNEAQLEKSRLLSDRFSAERPKGSFSTLEIQRTEQGDSAMYLCASSPGTSGTQETQYFGPGTRLLVL.

A few counts support this clonotype. CDR3 DNA sequence: TGTGCCAGCAGCCAAGATCAGCCCCCTCATGAGCAGTTCTTC. Its translation is CASSQDQPPHEQFF. V is TRBV4-2 and J is TRBJ2-1; no definite D call. V was pared by 0 bases and J by 8 bases, with 11 bases between. The CDR3 extends over 14 amino acids. In germline, CDR1 is LGHNA, CDR2 YNFKEQ.

The chain links TRBV3-1 to TRBJ2-7; the D is unclear. CDR1 is LGHDT, CDR2 YNNKEL, per germline (reference sequence). This CDR3 is built from 14 residues. V lost 3 bases to trimming and J lost 3 bases, with 12 bases between them. The CDR3 loop reads CASSQPGQDYEQYF. The CDR3, as DNA: TGTGCCAGCAGCCAGCCCGGGCAGGACTACGAGCAGTACTTC.